This entry concerns a single T cell receptor beta chain. Some clones are missing from TCRdb's copy, which holds only in-frame ones; the method was immunoSEQ multiplex PCR. The sample carries tens of thousands of clones, approximately 92% recorded once. The CDR3 totals 16 residues. Germline V gene data show CDR1 as MNHEY and CDR2 as SMNVEV (reference sequence). Trimming removed 6 bases at V and 2 bases at J, with 19 bases between. These data are taken from a study of technical replicates of blood from a handful of donors. The chain recombines TRBV27 with TRBJ1-1, with D perhaps matching TRBD1 (6 bases). Source material: PBMCs. The TCR comes from a human donor in good health. Some clones in this sample may be carry-over from other donors' samples. The CDR3 reads CASRTRPQGYNTEAFF. DNA for the CDR3: TGTGCCAGCAGAACCCGCCCACAGGGCTATAACACTGAAGCTTTCTTT.